The clone carrying this T cell receptor beta chain was observed at least ten times. Its antigen is currently unknown. Sequencing ends 3 residues short of the CDR3 end; the germline J gene provides the rest. The sample is drawn from a study of T cell clonality in common variable immunodeficiency. Study-level results: Patient heterogeneity in the CVID cohort limited correlations between repertoire features and clinical complications.

Assay: immunoSEQ multiplex PCR; the TCRdb copy retains only in-frame clones and omits some. Altogether 30,000 to 40,000 clones were found in the sample, and no singletons occur. This CDR3 has 15 amino acids. V was pared by 0 bases and J by 2 bases, with 5 bases of the junction left unmatched. CDR1 is DFQATT, CDR2 SNEGSKA, per germline (reference sequence). The origin of this receptor is a person between 18 and 75 years old in good health. This chain connects TRBV20-1 to TRBJ2-7; 9 nucleotides agree with TRBD2. The sample comprised peripheral blood mononuclear cells. The sequenced part of the CDR3 DNA is TGCAGTGCTAGAGATCCGCTAGCGGGGACCTACGAG. Translating gives CSARDPLAGTYE. The full CDR3 reads CSARDPLAGTYEQYF.